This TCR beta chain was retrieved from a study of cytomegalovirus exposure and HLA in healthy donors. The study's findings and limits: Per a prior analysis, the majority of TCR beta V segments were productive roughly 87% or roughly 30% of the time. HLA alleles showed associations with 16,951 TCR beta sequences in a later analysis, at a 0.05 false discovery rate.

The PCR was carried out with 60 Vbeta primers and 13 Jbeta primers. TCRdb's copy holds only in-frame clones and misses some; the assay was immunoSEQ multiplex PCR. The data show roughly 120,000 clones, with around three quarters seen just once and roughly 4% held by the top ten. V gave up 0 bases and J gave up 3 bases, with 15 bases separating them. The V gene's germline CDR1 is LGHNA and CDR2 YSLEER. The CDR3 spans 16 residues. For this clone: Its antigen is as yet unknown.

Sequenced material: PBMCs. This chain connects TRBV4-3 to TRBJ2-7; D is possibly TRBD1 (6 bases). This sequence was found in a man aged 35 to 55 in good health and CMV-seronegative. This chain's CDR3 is CASSQDENRALYEQYF. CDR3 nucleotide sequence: TGCGCCAGCAGCCAAGATGAAAACAGGGCCCTCTACGAGCAGTACTTC.